This T cell receptor beta chain was sequenced for a study of T cells after yellow fever vaccination. The TCR cDNA carried a universal primer site and UMIs from 5'RACE template switching. MiXCR, run by TCRdb on the 5' RACE reads, gives a single entry per CDR3 protein. The sample yields some 350,000 distinct CDR3 sequences, around 4.1% seen once. This clonotype was detected ten times or more. The CDR3 totals 15 residues. Germline V CDR1 and CDR2: SGHRS, YFSETQ. V was clipped by 4 bases and J by 4 bases, with 14 bases between them. The chain employs TRBV5-1 and TRBJ2-2, with D tentatively TRBD1 or TRBD2 (6 bases each). The sample consisted of PBMCs, taken 5 days after the yellow fever booster vaccination. The sequence came from a man aged 18 to 29 who received the YFV17D yellow fever vaccine. CDR3 in amino acids: CASSRYREVTGELFF. CDR3 nucleotide sequence: TGCGCCAGCAGCAGATACAGGGAGGTCACCGGGGAGCTGTTTTTT.